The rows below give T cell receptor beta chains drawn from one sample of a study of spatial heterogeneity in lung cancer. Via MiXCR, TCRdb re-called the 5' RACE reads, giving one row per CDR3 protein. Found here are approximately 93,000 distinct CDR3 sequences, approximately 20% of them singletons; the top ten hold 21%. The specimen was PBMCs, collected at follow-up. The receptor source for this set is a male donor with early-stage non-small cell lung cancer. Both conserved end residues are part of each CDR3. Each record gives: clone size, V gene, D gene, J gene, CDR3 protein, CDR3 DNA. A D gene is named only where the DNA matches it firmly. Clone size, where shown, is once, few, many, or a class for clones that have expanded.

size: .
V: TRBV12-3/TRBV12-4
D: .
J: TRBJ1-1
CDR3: CASSLANGEAFF
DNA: TGTGCCAGCAGTTTAGCGAACGGGGAAGCTTTCTTT

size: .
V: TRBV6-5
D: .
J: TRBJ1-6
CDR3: CASKRTNSPLHF
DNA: TGTGCCAGCAAGCGGACGAATTCACCCCTCCACTTT

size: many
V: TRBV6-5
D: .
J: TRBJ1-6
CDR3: CASSYRQGRNSPLHF
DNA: TGTGCCAGCAGTTACCGACAAGGTCGTAATTCACCCCTCCACTTT

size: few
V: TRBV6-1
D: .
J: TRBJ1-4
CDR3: CASRSPNRADNEKLFF
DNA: TGTGCCAGCAGATCCCCGAACCGGGCCGACAATGAAAAACTGTTTTTT

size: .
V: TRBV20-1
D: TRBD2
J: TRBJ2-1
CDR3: CSARGLAGVREQFF
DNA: TGCAGTGCTAGAGGACTAGCGGGAGTCCGGGAGCAGTTCTTC

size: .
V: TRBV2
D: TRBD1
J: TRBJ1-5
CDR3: CASSERDRVGQPQHF
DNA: TGTGCCAGCAGTGAACGAGACAGGGTTGGTCAGCCCCAGCATTTT

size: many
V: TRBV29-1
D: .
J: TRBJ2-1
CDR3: CSVDSHDSYNEQFF
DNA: TGCAGCGTTGACTCCCACGACAGTTACAATGAGCAGTTCTTC

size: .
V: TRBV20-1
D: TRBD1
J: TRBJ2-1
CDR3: CSAGGQGSAGDEQFF
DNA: TGCAGTGCTGGTGGACAGGGGTCCGCTGGGGATGAGCAGTTCTTC

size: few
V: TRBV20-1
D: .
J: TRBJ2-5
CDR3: CSAEGRPDQETQYF
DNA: TGCAGTGCGGAGGGGCGGCCAGACCAAGAGACCCAGTACTTC

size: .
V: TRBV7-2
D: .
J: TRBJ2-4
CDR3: CASSPEATALAKNIQYF
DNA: TGTGCCAGCAGCCCGGAGGCTACTGCCCTAGCCAAAAACATTCAGTACTTC

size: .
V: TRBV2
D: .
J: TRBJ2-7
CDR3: CASSFERAYEQYF
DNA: TGTGCCAGCAGTTTTGAGCGAGCCTACGAGCAGTACTTC

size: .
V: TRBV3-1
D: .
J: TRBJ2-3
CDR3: CASSRAHTDTQYF
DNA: TGTGCCAGCAGTCGGGCCCATACAGATACGCAGTATTTT

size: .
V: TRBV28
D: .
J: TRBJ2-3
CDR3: CASSRGTLTSTDTQYF
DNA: TGTGCCAGCAGCCGCGGGACACTCACTAGCACAGATACGCAGTATTTT

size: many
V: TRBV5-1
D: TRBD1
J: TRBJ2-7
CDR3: CASSREGQVNEQYF
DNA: TGCGCCAGCAGTAGAGAAGGACAGGTCAACGAGCAGTACTTC